This T cell receptor (beta chain) stems from a study of radiotherapy plus CTLA-4 blockade in lung cancer. Findings and limits, study-wide: Blood TCR clones of tumor origin expanded after radiotherapy plus ipilimumab.

Worth noting for this clone: Its antigen is still unknown.

Receiving focal radiation plus CTLA-4 blockade with ipilimumab were patients who had chemo-refractory metastatic non-small-cell lung cancer. Some clones are missing from TCRdb's copy, which holds only in-frame ones; the method was immunoSEQ multiplex PCR. The sample records around 80,000 clones, roughly four fifths being singletons. CDR1 and CDR2 (germline): KGHSH, LQKENI. The CDR3 runs 17 residues. J gave up 1 base and V 4 bases, and 9 bases lay outside the gene matches. This TCR derives from a human donor with non-small cell lung cancer whose response to radiotherapy plus ipilimumab could not be evaluated. This rearrangement joins TRBV18 to TRBJ2-2; TRBD2 matches 7 bases. This specimen consisted of peripheral blood, obtained from a patient treated with radiotherapy plus ipilimumab. In DNA, the CDR3 is TGTGCCAGCTCACTGATCGAGCGGGGCGGGAACACCGGGGAGCTGTTTTTT. Its translation: CASSLIERGGNTGELFF.